This T cell receptor beta chain was identified during a study of molecular identifiers for immune sequencing clone quantification. Concerning this clonotype itself: The antigen is undetermined.

Previously published methods and listed TCR primers were used for the bulk TCR libraries. From the PCR reads, TCRdb called clonotypes with MiXCR, one entry per CDR3 protein. This table has about 510,000 distinct CDR3 sequences, about a fifth appearing once. The authors gated naive CD8 T cells as CD8+CD4-CCR7+CD45RA+ for sorting. Study-level points and caveats: Over 98% of CMV-specific effector molecules, but under 1% of naive ones, were in clones above 20 copies. Should identical TCR molecules share a barcode, the sizes of highly expanded clones could be underestimated.

Germline CDR1 is SGHRS and CDR2 is YFSETQ. The CDR3 sequence is 12 residues long. Deletions cut 2 bases from V and 5 bases from J, with 5 bases between. The sample comprised naive CD8+ T cells from blood, with Jurkat cell RNA spiked in. Subset: FACS-sorted CD8+CD4-CCR7+CD45RA+ naive T cells. This sequence joins TRBV5-1 and TRBJ2-1; D gene ambiguous. The TCR comes from a human donor in good health. Some libraries in this study had Jurkat cell RNA spiked in. Here the CDR3 DNA reads TGCGCCAGCAGCTTTTCGGACAATGAGCAGTTCTTC. The encoded protein is CASSFSDNEQFF.